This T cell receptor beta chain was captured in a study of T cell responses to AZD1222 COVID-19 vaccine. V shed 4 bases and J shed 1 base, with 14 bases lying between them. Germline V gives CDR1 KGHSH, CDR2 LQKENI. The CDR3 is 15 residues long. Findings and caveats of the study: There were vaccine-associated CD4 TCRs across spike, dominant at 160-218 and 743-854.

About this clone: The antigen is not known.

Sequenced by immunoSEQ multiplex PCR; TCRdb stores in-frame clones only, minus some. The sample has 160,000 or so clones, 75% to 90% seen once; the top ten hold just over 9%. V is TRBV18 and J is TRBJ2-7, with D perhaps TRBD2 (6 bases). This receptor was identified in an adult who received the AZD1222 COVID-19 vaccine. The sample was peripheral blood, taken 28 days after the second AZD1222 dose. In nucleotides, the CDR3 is TGTGCCAGCTCACACGGGACTCAACGTTCCTACGAGCAGTACTTC. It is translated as CASSHGTQRSYEQYF.